This T cell receptor (beta chain) comes out of a study of technical replicates of blood from several donors. Repertoires were generated with immunoSEQ multiplex PCR, while TCRdb's copy carries only in-frame clones and drops some. The sample holds around 76,000 clones, 95% to 98% seen once. Germline trimming cut 0 bases from V and 3 bases from J; bases unmatched to any gene: 4. The CDR3 runs 15 residues. Germline loops: CDR1 SGDLS, CDR2 YYNGEE. The clonotype comes from a human donor in good health. The sequenced sample was T cells isolated from PBMCs. This chain links TRBV9 with TRBJ2-3; 7 bases fit TRBD2. This CDR3 is CASSVVRAGTDTQYF. The CDR3 DNA reads as TGTGCCAGCAGCGTAGTCAGAGCGGGAACAGATACGCAGTATTTT.